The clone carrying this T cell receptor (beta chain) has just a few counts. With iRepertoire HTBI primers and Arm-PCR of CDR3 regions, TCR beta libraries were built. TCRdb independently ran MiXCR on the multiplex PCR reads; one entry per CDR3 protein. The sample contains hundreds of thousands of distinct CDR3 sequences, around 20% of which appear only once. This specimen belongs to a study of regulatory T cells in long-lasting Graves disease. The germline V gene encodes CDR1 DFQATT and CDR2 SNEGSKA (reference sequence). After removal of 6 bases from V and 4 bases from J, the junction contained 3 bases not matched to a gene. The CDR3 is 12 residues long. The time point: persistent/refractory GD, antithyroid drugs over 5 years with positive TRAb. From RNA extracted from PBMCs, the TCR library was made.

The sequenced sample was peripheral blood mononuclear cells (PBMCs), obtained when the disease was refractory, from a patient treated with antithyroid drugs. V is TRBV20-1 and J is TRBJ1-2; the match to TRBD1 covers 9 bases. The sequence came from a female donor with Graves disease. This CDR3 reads CSAGQGSYGYTF. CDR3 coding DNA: TGCAGTGCAGGACAGGGGAGCTATGGCTACACCTTC.